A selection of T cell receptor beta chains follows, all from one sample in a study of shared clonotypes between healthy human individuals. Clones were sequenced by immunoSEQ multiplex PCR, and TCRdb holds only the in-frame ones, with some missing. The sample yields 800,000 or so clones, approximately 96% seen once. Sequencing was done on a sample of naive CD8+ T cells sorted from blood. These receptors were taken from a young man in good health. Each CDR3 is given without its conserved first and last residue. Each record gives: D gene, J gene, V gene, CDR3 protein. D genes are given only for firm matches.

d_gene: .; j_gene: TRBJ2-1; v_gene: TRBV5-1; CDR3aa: ASSNTGRNDNEQF
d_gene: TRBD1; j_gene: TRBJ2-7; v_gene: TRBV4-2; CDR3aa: ASSQDPRGQGEQY
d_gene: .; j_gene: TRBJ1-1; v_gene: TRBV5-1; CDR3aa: ASSITDLNTEAF
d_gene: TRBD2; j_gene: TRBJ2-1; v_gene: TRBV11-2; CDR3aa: ASSFGLAGGNEQF
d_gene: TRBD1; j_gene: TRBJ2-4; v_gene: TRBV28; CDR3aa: ASSLWSAGGSKNIQY
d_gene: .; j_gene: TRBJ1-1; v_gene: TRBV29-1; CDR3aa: SVEGWLGSSLGDTEAF
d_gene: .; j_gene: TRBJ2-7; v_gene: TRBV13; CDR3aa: ASSSGTSKYEQY
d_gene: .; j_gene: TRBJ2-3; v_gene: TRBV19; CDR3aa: ALMHRTDTQY
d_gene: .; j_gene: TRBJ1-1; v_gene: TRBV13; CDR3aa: ASSYYRVGFLLTEAF
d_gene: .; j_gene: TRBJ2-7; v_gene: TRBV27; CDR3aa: ASSLSSPSGPPYEQY
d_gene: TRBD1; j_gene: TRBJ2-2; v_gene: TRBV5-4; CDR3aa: ASSGPPRQGRTGELF
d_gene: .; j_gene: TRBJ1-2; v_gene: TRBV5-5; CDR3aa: ASSATWPGVYGYT
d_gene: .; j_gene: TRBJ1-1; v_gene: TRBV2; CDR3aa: ASSEGGDTEAF
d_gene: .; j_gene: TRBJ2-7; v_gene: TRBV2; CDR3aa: ASSVAEQY
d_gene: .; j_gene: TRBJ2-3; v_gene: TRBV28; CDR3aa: ASSLGGLPTDTQY
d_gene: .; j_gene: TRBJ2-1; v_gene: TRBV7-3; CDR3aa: ASSLRPGENNEQF
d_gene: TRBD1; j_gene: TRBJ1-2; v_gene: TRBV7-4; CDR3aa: ASSLPRQGADGYT
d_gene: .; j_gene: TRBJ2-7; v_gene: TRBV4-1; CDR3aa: ASSQGETGSYEQY
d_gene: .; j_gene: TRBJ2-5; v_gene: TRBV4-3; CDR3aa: ASSHRLREETQY
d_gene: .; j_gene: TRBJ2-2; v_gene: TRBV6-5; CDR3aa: ATQGSGELF
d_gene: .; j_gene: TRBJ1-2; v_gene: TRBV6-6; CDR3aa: ASTVGMAYGYT
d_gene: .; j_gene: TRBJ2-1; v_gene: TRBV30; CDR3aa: AWSGIGSHNEQF
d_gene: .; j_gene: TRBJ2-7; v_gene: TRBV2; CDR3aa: ASSEWGSYEQY
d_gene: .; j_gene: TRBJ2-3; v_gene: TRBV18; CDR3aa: ASSPWTGGRADTQY
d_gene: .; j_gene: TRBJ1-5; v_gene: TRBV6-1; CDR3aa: ASIKKWDSNQPQH
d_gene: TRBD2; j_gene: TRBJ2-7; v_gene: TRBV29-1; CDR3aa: SVRLADSYEQY
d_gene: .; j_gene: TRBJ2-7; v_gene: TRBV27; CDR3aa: ASSPKVTYEQY
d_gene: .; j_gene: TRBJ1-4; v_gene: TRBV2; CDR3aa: ASSEALRGNEKLF
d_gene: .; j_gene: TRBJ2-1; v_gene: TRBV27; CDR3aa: ASSLLSHGDEQF
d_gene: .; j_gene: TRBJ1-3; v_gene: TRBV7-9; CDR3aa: ASSLAWGEGRPVY
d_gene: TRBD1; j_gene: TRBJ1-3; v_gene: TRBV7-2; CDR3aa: ASSLVGQTSGNTIY
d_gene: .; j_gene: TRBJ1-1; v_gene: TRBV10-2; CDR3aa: ASSETSLAAF
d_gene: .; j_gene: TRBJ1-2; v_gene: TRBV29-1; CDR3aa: SARGIADYGYT
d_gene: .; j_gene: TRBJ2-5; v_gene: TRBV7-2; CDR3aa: ASSRQVLETQY
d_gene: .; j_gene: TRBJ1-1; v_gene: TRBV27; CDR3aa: ASSAVGGPEAF
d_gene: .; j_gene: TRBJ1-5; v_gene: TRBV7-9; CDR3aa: ASSFGDRDQPQH
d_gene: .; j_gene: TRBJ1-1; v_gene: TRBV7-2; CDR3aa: ASSWGTGTEAF
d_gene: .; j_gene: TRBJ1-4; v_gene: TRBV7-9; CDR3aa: ASSLEGELGKLF
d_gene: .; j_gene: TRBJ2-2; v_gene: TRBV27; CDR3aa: ASSPIGSHFLTGELF
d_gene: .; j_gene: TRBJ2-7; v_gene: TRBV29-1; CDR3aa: SVDLGGSYEQY
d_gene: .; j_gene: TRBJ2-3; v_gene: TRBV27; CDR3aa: ASSFLWDDSRGDTQY
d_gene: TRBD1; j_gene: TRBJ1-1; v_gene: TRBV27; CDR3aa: ASSLSTGRGMVWNTEAF
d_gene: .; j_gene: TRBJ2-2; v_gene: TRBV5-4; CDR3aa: ASSSPEGTANTGELF
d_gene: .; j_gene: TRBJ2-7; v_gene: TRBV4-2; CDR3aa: ASSQDLGHEQY
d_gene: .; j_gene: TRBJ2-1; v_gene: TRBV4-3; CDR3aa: ASSQDFDDNEQF
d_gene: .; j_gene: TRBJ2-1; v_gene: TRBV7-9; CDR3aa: ASSLVGSSYNEQF
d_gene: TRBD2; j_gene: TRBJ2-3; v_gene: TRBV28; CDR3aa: ASRRAGIRARTDTQY
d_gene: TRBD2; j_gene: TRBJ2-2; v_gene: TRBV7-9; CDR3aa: ASSATSGNTGELF
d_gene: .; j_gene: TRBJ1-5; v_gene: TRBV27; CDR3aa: ASGQTGYNQPQH
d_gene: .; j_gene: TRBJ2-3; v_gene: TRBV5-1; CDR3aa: ASSFAQGSPDTQY